A single sample is the source of the 6 T cell receptor beta chains below, sequenced in a study of neurological immune-mediated disorders. From the 5' RACE reads, TCRdb called clonotypes with MiXCR, one entry per CDR3 protein. The sample holds around 50,000 distinct CDR3 sequences; 16% are singletons and the top ten take about 4.7%. What was sequenced was PBMCs. Receptors were obtained from a man in his 60s in good health.

Of note for this clonotype: An end of the junction does not agree with germline; a read error may underlie this. The rearrangement links TRBV20-1 to TRBJ2-5; a weak D match, TRBD1 (5 bases). Germline V gene lookup returns CDR1 DFQATT and CDR2 SNEGSKA (reference sequence). CDR3 length: 15 amino acids. The CDR3 DNA sequence: TGCAGTTCTAGTGCCCCCCAGGGTCGGAAAGAGACCCAGTACTTC. This codes for CSSSAPQGRKETQYF.

There are many counts of this clonotype. J is TRBJ2-1 and V is TRBV20-1; TRBD2 matches 11 bases. The CDR3 length is 14 residues. V dropped 5 bases and J dropped 3; count of bases not matched to a gene: 3. Germline V lookup: CDR1 DFQATT, CDR2 SNEGSKA (reference sequence). CDR3 in amino acids: CSAVLAGGYNEQFF. In DNA form, the CDR3 reads TGCAGTGCTGTCCTAGCGGGAGGCTACAATGAGCAGTTCTTC.

This clonotype was observed many times. The chain uses TRBV5-1 and TRBJ2-7, with 7 bases identical to TRBD1. The V and J ends lost 1 base and 5 bases, in that order; junction bases with no gene match: 9. The CDR3 has 15 residues. Germline loops: CDR1 SGHRS, CDR2 YFSETQ. The chain's CDR3 is CASSLNPQGQNEQYF. The CDR3 nucleotides read TGCGCCAGCAGCTTGAATCCACAGGGGCAAAACGAGCAGTACTTC.

Ten or more counts support this clonotype. The rearrangement links TRBV20-1 to TRBJ2-1; D may correspond to TRBD1 or TRBD2 (5 bases each). The CDR3 runs 14 residues. CDR1 DFQATT and CDR2 SNEGSKA come from the germline V gene (reference sequence). V lost 5 bases and J lost 2, with 13 bases in between. The CDR3 coding sequence is TGCAGTGCTCCTCGGATGGGGGCCTACAATGAGCAGTTCTTC. Its translation: CSAPRMGAYNEQFF.

This clonotype was detected ten times or more. The chain couples TRBV18 to TRBJ2-7; 8 bases agree with TRBD1. After removal of 5 bases from V and 7 bases from J, the junction contained 10 bases not matched to a gene. The CDR3 covers 14 residues. Germline V gene sequence: CDR1 KGHSH, CDR2 LQKENI. The CDR3 nucleotides are TGTGCCAGCTCATTGGACAGGGCCAATAAAGAGCAGTACTTC. It encodes CASSLDRANKEQYF.

This clonotype was found many times. This chain connects TRBV12-3 or TRBV12-4 to TRBJ2-1; TRBD1 might be the D (6 bases). Trimming took 3 bases from V and 4 from J, leaving 7 bases between them. The CDR3 contains 13 residues. The CDR3 is CASSFDRYNEQFF. In DNA form, the CDR3 reads TGTGCCAGCAGTTTCGACAGGTACAATGAGCAGTTCTTC.